One and the same sample provided the 24 T cell receptor beta chains below, sequenced in a study of blood T cell repertoires in COVID-19. TCRdb's copy holds only in-frame clones and misses some; the assay was immunoSEQ multiplex PCR. The repertoire holds roughly 78,000 clones, with approximately 82% as singletons. Input material: peripheral blood. The receptors stem from an elderly woman with acute or convalescent COVID-19.

This clone was detected only once. The J gene is TRBJ2-3, the V gene TRBV5-4, with TRBD2 as a possible D gene (6 bases). Germline CDR1 reads SGHNT; CDR2 reads YYREEE (reference sequence). This CDR3 contains 16 residues. With 3 bases removed from V and 0 bases from J, the gap between germline ends came to 14 bases. The CDR3 region is CASSSRLEGSTDTQYF. CDR3 coding DNA: TGTGCCAGCAGCTCAAGACTGGAGGGTAGCACAGATACGCAGTATTTT.

In this sample, this clone turned up once. The rearrangement links TRBV7-6 to TRBJ1-2, with D perhaps matching TRBD1 (6 bases). V lost 5 bases and J lost 8, with 18 bases in between. Germline assignment: CDR1 SGHVS and CDR2 FNYEAQ. The CDR3 contains 14 residues. For the CDR3, the DNA is TGTGCCAGCAGCCCCGAGACAGGACTTGGGGGCTACACCTTC. It yields the protein CASSPETGLGGYTF.

This chain connects TRBV30 to TRBJ2-5; no definite D call. Between the trimmed V and J ends, which lost 8 bases and 10 bases, there was a span of 20 bases. CDR1 and CDR2 (germline): GTSNPN, SVGIG (reference sequence). The CDR3 contains 12 residues. The CDR3 region has the DNA TGTGCCGTAAAGCGCGCGACGGATGACCAGTACTTC. It is translated as CAVKRATDDQYF. Combining the CDR3 with reference TRBV30 and TRBJ2-5 gives the whole variable domain SQTIHQWPATLVQPVGSPLSLECTVEGTSNPNLYWYRQAAGRGLQLLFYSVGIGQISSEVPQNLSASRPQDRQFILSSKKLLLSDSGFYLCAVKRATDDQYFGPGTRLLVL.

The genes are TRBV30 and TRBJ1-1; the match to TRBD1 covers 10 bases. Per germline, CDR1 GTSNPN and CDR2 SVGIG (reference sequence). The V gene end was trimmed by 0 bases and the J gene end by 4 bases; junction bases not matched to a gene: 5. The CDR3 extends over 15 amino acids. This CDR3 is CAWSVKTGGATEAFF. In nucleotides, the CDR3 is TGTGCCTGGAGTGTAAAGACAGGGGGCGCCACTGAAGCTTTCTTT.

This clone is a singleton in its sample. The chain carries TRBV7-3 and TRBJ1-1; 7 bases align to TRBD1. The trim removed 6 bases at V and 7 bases at J, leaving 11 bases unmatched. CDR3 length equals 14 residues. The germline CDR1 and CDR2 sequences are SGHTA and FQGTGA. In DNA, the CDR3 is TGTGCCAGCAGACTTGACAGGGTACAGGGTGAAGCTTTCTTT. Residues: CASRLDRVQGEAFF.

V gene TRBV4-2 combines with J gene TRBJ1-2; 8 nucleotides line up with TRBD1. The CDR3 has 13 amino acids. J gave up 8 bases and V 7 bases, and 9 bases lay outside the gene matches. From germline, CDR1 is LGHNA and CDR2 YNFKEQ. Here the CDR3 DNA reads TGTGCCAGCACCATGGACAGGGAGAAGGGCTACACCTTC. Translating gives CASTMDREKGYTF.

V is TRBV27 and J is TRBJ1-2, with 7 bases aligning to TRBD1. Losses at the gene ends were 5 bases for V and 7 bases for J; bases not matched to a gene: 10. Germline lookup yields CDR1 MNHEY and CDR2 SMNVEV (reference sequence). The CDR3 contains 14 residues. The CDR3 nucleotides read TGTGCCAGCAGTCCCACAGGGGCTCCGGGTGGCTACACCTTC. Its protein product is CASSPTGAPGGYTF.

V usage is TRBV3-1 (or the pseudogene TRBV3-2) and J usage is TRBJ2-1; a possible D gene is TRBD2 (5 bases). The CDR3 is 14 amino acids. Germline V gene lookup returns CDR1 LGHDT and CDR2 YNNKEL (reference sequence). V was pared by 0 bases and J by 8 bases, with 11 bases between. The CDR3 loop is CASSQERDFDEQFF. The CDR3 nucleotides read TGTGCCAGCAGCCAAGAACGGGATTTCGATGAGCAGTTCTTC.

This sequence joins TRBV5-6 and TRBJ2-1, with 7 bases fitting TRBD2. The CDR3 contains 14 residues. J lost 9 bases, V lost 0 bases, and 6 bases had no gene match. In germline, CDR1 is SGHDT, CDR2 YYEEEE. The CDR3 nucleotides read TGTGCCAGCAGCTTGGTGATCAGCGGGACTGAGCAGTTCTTC. This translates into CASSLVISGTEQFF.

This clone was seen once. The rearrangement uses TRBV18 and TRBJ2-3; 7 nucleotides align to TRBD2. This CDR3 is 15 amino acids long. Germline CDR1 KGHSH, CDR2 LQKENI. Germline trimming cut 5 bases from V and 5 bases from J; bases unmatched to any gene: 10. The CDR3 loop reads CASSSLAGLQDTQYF. The CDR3 coding sequence is TGTGCCAGCTCATCATTAGCGGGCCTGCAAGATACGCAGTATTTT.

The chain links TRBV11-3 to TRBJ2-1; TRBD2 agrees at 12 bases. The CDR3 extends over 16 amino acids. After removal of 3 bases from V and 7 bases from J, the junction contained 7 bases not matched to a gene. Germline loops: CDR1 SGHNT, CDR2 YENEEA. The CDR3 bases are TGTGCCAGCAGCTTCTCACTAGCGGGAGGACCGAATGAGCAGTTCTTC. This codes for CASSFSLAGGPNEQFF.

The chain combines TRBV5-1 with TRBJ2-7; the D gene is possibly TRBD2 (6 bases). The CDR3 has 15 residues. Germline CDR1 is SGHRS and CDR2 is YFSETQ. Trimming took off 4 bases at V and 7 bases at J, with 21 bases between the two ends. The DNA of the CDR3 is TGCGCCAGCAGCGCCACAGGACTAAATCGGGAGGAGCAGTACTTC. The encoded protein is CASSATGLNREEQYF. Full variable domain (missing parts from reference TRBV5-1 and TRBJ2-7): KAGVTQTPRYLIKTRGQQVTLSCSPISGHRSVSWYQQTPGQGLQFLFEYFSETQRNKGNFPGRFSGRQFSNSRSEMNVSTLELGDSALYLCASSATGLNREEQYFGPGTRLTVT.

The J gene is TRBJ2-1, the V gene TRBV4-2; 11 nucleotides line up with TRBD2. CDR1 and CDR2 (germline): LGHNA, YNFKEQ. The CDR3 has 18 residues. The V and J ends lost 0 bases and 7 bases, in that order; junction bases with no gene match: 11. CDR3 DNA sequence: TGTGCCAGCAGCCAAGAAAGGACCCGCCGACTAGCGGGGAATGAGCAGTTCTTC. Translated: CASSQERTRRLAGNEQFF.

As concerns this clone: This sample includes further DNA sequences coding for the same CDR3. The chain links TRBV5-1 to TRBJ1-1; 8 bases map to TRBD1. Per the germline V gene, CDR1 is SGHRS and CDR2 is YFSETQ. The V segment lost 4 bases and the J segment 1 base; nucleotides outside the gene matches: 3. The CDR3 spans 14 residues. The CDR3 reads CASSSGTGNTEAFF. CDR3 DNA sequence: TGCGCCAGCAGCAGCGGGACAGGGAACACTGAAGCTTTCTTT.

This chain connects TRBV7-8 to TRBJ2-5; a weak D match, TRBD2 (5 bases). Between the trimmed V and J ends, which lost 2 bases and 4 bases, there was a span of 14 bases. CDR1 and CDR2 (germline): SGHVS, FQNEAQ. The CDR3 contains 15 residues. CDR3 region: CASSLRGWTSETQYF. CDR3 nucleotides: TGTGCCAGCAGCTTAAGAGGTTGGACTTCAGAGACCCAGTACTTC.

The chain uses TRBV18 and TRBJ2-7; possibly TRBD2 for D (7 bases). Germline V CDR1 and CDR2: KGHSH, LQKENI. V lost 1 base to trimming and J lost 2 bases, with 12 bases between them. The CDR3 covers 15 residues. As DNA, the CDR3 is TGTGCCAGCTCACCACGGGGGGGGCAGGCCTACGAGCAGTACTTC. Its protein product is CASSPRGGQAYEQYF.

V and J are TRBV30 and TRBJ1-6; 12 bases align to TRBD1. CDR1 is GTSNPN and CDR2 is SVGIG in the germline V gene (reference sequence). V lost 4 bases and J lost 4; bases outside the gene matches: 8. The CDR3 spans 17 residues. In DNA, the CDR3 is TGTGCCTGGACCACCGGGACAGGGGGCGCTTATAATTCACCCCTCCACTTT. It encodes CAWTTGTGGAYNSPLHF.

This chain connects TRBV12-3 or TRBV12-4 to TRBJ2-5; D gene ambiguous. V dropped 3 bases and J dropped 2 bases, with 7 bases sitting between them. This CDR3 contains 13 residues. In nucleotides, the CDR3 is TGTGCCAGCAGTTTCACTTCACAAGAGACCCAGTACTTC. It encodes CASSFTSQETQYF.

The CDR3 loop is CASVVASFMNTEAFF. The CDR3 nucleotides are TGTGCCAGCGTGGTCGCCAGTTTCATGAACACTGAAGCTTTCTTT. V usage is TRBV19 and J usage is TRBJ1-1; D gene unclear. V shed 9 bases and J shed 0 bases, with 17 bases lying between them. CDR1 and CDR2 (germline): LNHDA, SQIVND (reference sequence). This CDR3 contains 15 residues.

V gene TRBV3-1 (or the pseudogene TRBV3-2) combines with J gene TRBJ1-3; D perhaps matches TRBD1 (6 bases). This CDR3 contains 14 residues. Germline CDR1 and CDR2: LGHDT and YNNKEL (reference sequence). The V gene lost 4 bases and the J gene lost 4 bases, with 11 bases spanning the gap. For the CDR3, the DNA is TGTGCCAGCAGCCCACAGGGTTGGGGAAACACCATATATTTT. Translated, it gives CASSPQGWGNTIYF.

This rearrangement joins TRBV19 to TRBJ1-5, with D tentatively TRBD1 (6 bases). The CDR3 runs 14 residues. V lost 4 bases, J lost 3 bases, and 10 bases lay in between. CDR1 is LNHDA, CDR2 SQIVND, per germline (reference sequence). In nucleotides, the CDR3 is TGTGCCAGTAGTAGGGCAGGGGTCAATCAGCCCCAGCATTTT. It yields the protein CASSRAGVNQPQHF. The variable domain in full, completed from reference TRBV19 and TRBJ1-5, reads DGGITQSPKYLFRKEGQNVTLSCEQNLNHDAMYWYRQDPGQGLRLIYYSQIVNDFQKGDIAEGYSVSREKKESFPLTVTSAQKNPTAFYLCASSRAGVNQPQHFGDGTRLSIL.

The chain joins TRBV7-9 to TRBJ2-1; 10 bases match TRBD2. Losses at the gene ends were 5 bases for V and 4 bases for J; bases not matched to a gene: 11. The CDR3 is made up of 17 amino acids. The V gene's germline CDR1 is SEHNR and CDR2 FQNEAQ (reference sequence). CDR3 region: CASSQRRSGREYNEQFF. The DNA of the CDR3 is TGTGCCAGCAGCCAAAGACGCAGCGGGAGGGAATACAATGAGCAGTTCTTC.

This chain connects TRBV9 to TRBJ1-2; TRBD1 aligns across 7 bases. J gave up 4 bases and V 4 bases, and 7 bases lay outside the gene matches. This CDR3 contains 14 residues. CDR1 SGDLS and CDR2 YYNGEE come from the germline V gene. CDR3 in amino acids: CASSSGQTLYGYTF. For the CDR3, the DNA is TGTGCCAGCAGCTCGGGACAGACACTCTATGGCTACACCTTC. Looking up the rest from reference TRBV9 and TRBJ1-2 gives the full variable domain: DSGVTQTPKHLITATGQRVTLRCSPRSGDLSVYWYQQSLDQGLQFLIQYYNGEERAKGNILERFSAQQFPDLHSELNLSSLELGDSALYFCASSSGQTLYGYTFGSGTRLTVV.

Written as DNA, the CDR3 is TGTGCCAGCAGCCCGCAGGGGATCGGTGAGCAGTTCTTC. Encoded protein: CASSPQGIGEQFF. The chain carries TRBV7-3 and TRBJ2-1, with D perhaps TRBD1 (6 bases). The length of the CDR3 is 13 residues. Trimming shortened V by 5 bases and J by 9 bases, and 14 bases separated the two germline ends. Per germline, CDR1 SGHTA and CDR2 FQGTGA. The whole variable domain, remainder taken from reference TRBV7-3 and TRBJ2-1, is GAGVSQTPSNKVTEKGKYVELRCDPISGHTALYWYRQSLGQGPEFLIYFQGTGAADDSGLPNDRFFAVRPEGSVSTLKIQRTERGDSAVYLCASSPQGIGEQFFGPGTRLTVL.